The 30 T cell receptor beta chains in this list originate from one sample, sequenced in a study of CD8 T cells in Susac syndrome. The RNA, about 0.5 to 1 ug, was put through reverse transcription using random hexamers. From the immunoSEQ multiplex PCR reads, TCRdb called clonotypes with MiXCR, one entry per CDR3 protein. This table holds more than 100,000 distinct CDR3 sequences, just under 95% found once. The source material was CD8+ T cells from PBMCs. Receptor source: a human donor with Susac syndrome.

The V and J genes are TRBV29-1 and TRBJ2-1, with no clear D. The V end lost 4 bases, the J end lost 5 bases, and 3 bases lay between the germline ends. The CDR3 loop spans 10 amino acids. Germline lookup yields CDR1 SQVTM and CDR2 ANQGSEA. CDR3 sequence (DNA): TGCAGCGTTGGAGACAATGAGCAGTTCTTC. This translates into CSVGDNEQFF.

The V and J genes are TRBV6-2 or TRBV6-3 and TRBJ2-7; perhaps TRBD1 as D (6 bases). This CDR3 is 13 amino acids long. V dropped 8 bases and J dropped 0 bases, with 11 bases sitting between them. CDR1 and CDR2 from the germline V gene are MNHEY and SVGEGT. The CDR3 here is CASRTDFSYEQYF. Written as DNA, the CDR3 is TGTGCCAGCCGGACAGACTTCTCCTACGAGCAGTACTTC.

The CDR3 reads CASSSGEGPLHF. CDR3 sequence (DNA): TGTGCCAGCAGTTCTGGTGAAGGGCCCCTCCACTTT. The rearrangement joins TRBV12-3 or TRBV12-4 to TRBJ1-6, with D unclear. V was shortened by 4 bases and J by 13 bases, with 11 bases between the two germline ends. The CDR3 has 12 amino acids.

The CDR3 DNA reads TGTGCCAGCAGTTTAGGGCGGGGCCCGTCGCATGAGCAGTTCTTC. The encoded protein is CASSLGRGPSHEQFF. The chain couples TRBV27 to TRBJ2-1, with D maybe TRBD2 (6 bases). V was pared by 2 bases and J by 8 bases, with 16 bases between. Germline-derived CDR1 and CDR2 are MNHEY and SMNVEV (reference sequence). CDR3 length equals 15 residues.

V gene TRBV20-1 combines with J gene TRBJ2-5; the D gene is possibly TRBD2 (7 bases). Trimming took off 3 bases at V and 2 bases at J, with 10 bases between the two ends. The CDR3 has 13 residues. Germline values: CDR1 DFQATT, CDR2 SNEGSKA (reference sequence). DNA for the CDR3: TGCAGTGCTAGCGGGGGGACACAAGAGACCCAGTACTTC. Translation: CSASGGTQETQYF.

CDR3 nucleotide sequence: TGTGCCAGCCCCCTGGAGGGGACGGGCACAGATACGCAGTATTTT. Amino acids: CASPLEGTGTDTQYF. The chain recombines TRBV7-9 with TRBJ2-3, with a tentative D call TRBD2 (6 bases). Trimming cost V 8 bases and J 1 base, with 16 bases left between them. This CDR3 region has 15 residues. Germline loops: CDR1 SEHNR, CDR2 FQNEAQ (reference sequence). The full variable domain, in which reference TRBV7-9 and TRBJ2-3 provide the parts outside the CDR3, is DTGVSQNPRHKITKRGQNVTFRCDPISEHNRLYWYRQTLGQGPEFLTYFQNEAQLEKSRLLSDRFSAERPKGSFSTLEIQRTEQGDSAMYLCASPLEGTGTDTQYFGPGTRLTVL.

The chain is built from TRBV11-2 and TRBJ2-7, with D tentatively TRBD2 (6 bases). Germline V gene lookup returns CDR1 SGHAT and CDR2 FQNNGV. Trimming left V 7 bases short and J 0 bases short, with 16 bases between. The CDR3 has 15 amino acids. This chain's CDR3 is CASTGSFTSSYEQYF. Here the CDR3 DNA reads TGTGCCAGCACCGGGAGTTTCACTAGCTCCTACGAGCAGTACTTC.

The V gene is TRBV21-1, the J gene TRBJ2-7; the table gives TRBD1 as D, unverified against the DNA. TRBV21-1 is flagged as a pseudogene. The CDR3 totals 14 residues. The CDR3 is CASSVRDGADEQYF. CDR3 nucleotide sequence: TGTGCCAGCAGCGTCCGGGACGGAGCAGACGAGCAGTACTTC.

In nucleotides, the CDR3 is TGTGCTAGTGGTGGGACTCCCGACGGTACGCAGTATTTT. Protein product: CASGGTPDGTQYF. The chain is built from TRBV12-5 and TRBJ2-3; maybe TRBD2 (6 bases). Germline V gives CDR1 LGHNT, CDR2 FRNRAP. The CDR3 consists of 13 residues. The V and J ends lost 5 bases and 8 bases respectively, with 14 bases between them.

As DNA, the CDR3 is TGTGCCGTACAGGGTCCCGAGACCCAGTACTTC. Amino acids: CAVQGPETQYF. This rearrangement joins TRBV28 to TRBJ2-5; tentatively, D is TRBD1 (6 bases). This CDR3 is built from 11 residues. V lost 11 bases to trimming and J lost 5 bases, with 12 bases between them. Germline assignment: CDR1 MDHEN and CDR2 SYDVKM.

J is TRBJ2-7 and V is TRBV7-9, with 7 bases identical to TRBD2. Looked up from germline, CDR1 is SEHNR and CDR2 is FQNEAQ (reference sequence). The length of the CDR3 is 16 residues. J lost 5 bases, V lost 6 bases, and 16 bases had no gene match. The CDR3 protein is CASSHIGGKGTHEQYF. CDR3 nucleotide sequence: TGTGCCAGCAGTCATATCGGGGGGAAGGGAACGCACGAGCAGTACTTC. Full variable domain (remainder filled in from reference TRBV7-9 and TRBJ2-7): DTGVSQNPRHKITKRGQNVTFRCDPISEHNRLYWYRQTLGQGPEFLTYFQNEAQLEKSRLLSDRFSAERPKGSFSTLEIQRTEQGDSAMYLCASSHIGGKGTHEQYFGPGTRLTVT.

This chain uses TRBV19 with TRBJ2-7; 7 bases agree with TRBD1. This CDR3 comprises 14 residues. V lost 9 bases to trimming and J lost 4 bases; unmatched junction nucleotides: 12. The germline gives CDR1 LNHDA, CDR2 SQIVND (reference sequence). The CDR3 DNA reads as TGTGCCAGCAAACTGACAGGGAATCGGTACGAGCAGTACTTC. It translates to CASKLTGNRYEQYF.

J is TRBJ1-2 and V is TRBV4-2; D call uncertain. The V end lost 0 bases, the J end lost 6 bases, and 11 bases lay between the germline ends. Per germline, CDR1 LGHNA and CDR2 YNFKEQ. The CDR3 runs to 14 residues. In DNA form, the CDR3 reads TGTGCCAGCAGCCAAGAAAGTGCGGCCGATGGCTACACCTTC. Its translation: CASSQESAADGYTF.

CDR3 residues: CSARDYAGGGVYEQYF. The CDR3 bases are TGCAGTGCTAGAGATTATGCGGGGGGCGGGGTCTACGAGCAGTACTTC. This chain joins TRBV20-1 and TRBJ2-7, with 8 bases identical to TRBD2. Germline trimming cut 0 bases from V and 3 bases from J; bases unmatched to any gene: 10. The CDR3 loop spans 16 amino acids. Germline V gene data show CDR1 as DFQATT and CDR2 as SNEGSKA (reference sequence).

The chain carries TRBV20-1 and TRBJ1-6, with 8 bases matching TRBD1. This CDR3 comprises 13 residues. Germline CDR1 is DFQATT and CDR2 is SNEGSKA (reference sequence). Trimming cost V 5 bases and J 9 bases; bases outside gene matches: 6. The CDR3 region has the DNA TGCAGTGCTCCGACAGGGGAGGCTTCACCCCTCCACTTT. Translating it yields CSAPTGEASPLHF.

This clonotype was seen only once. This CDR3 is CAGTAPSSASTDTQYF. The CDR3 DNA reads as TGTGCCGGGACCGCACCTAGCAGCGCCAGCACAGATACGCAGTATTTT. The chain links TRBV7-9 to TRBJ2-3, with D possibly being TRBD1 or TRBD2 (5 bases each). Germline V gene sequence: CDR1 SEHNR, CDR2 FQNEAQ (reference sequence). The CDR3 length is 16 residues. Trimming took off 11 bases at V and 0 bases at J, with 21 bases between the two ends.

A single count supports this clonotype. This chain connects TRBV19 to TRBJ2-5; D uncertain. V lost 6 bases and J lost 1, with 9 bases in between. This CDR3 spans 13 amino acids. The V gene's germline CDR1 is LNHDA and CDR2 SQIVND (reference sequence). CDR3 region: CASSRRFQETQYF. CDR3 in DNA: TGTGCCAGTAGCAGACGGTTCCAAGAGACCCAGTACTTC.

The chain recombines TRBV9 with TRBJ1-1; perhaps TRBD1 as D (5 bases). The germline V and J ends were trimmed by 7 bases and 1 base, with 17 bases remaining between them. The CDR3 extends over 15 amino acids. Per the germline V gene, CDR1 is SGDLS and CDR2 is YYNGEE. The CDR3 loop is CASGGGGGANTEAFF. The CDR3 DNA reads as TGTGCCAGCGGGGGTGGAGGCGGGGCGAACACTGAAGCTTTCTTT.

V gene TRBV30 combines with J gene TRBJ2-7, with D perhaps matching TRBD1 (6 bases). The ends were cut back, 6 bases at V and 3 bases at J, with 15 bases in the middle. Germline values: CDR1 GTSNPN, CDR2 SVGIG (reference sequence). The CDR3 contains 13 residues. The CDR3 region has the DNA TGTGCCTGCCTTTCTCTACAGGGCTACGAGCAGTACTTC. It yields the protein CACLSLQGYEQYF.

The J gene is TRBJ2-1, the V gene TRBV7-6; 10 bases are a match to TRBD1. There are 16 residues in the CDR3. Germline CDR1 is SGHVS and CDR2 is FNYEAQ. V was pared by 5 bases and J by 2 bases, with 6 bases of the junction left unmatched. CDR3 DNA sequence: TGTGCCAGCAGCACCACGACAGGGGGCGCCTACAATGAGCAGTTCTTC. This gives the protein CASSTTTGGAYNEQFF. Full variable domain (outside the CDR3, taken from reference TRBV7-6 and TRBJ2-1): GAGVSQSPRYKVTKRGQDVALRCDPISGHVSLYWYRQALGQGPEFLTYFNYEAQQDKSGLPNDRFSAERPEGSISTLTIQRTEQRDSAMYRCASSTTTGGAYNEQFFGPGTRLTVL.

The chain's CDR3 is CASSGGEIYNEQFF. The CDR3 region has the DNA TGTGCCAGCAGCGGAGGGGAAATATACAATGAGCAGTTCTTC. V and J are TRBV27 and TRBJ2-1, with D perhaps matching TRBD2 (6 bases). There are 14 residues in the CDR3. Looked up from germline, CDR1 is MNHEY and CDR2 is SMNVEV (reference sequence). The V end lost 6 bases, the J end lost 4 bases, and 13 bases lay between the germline ends.

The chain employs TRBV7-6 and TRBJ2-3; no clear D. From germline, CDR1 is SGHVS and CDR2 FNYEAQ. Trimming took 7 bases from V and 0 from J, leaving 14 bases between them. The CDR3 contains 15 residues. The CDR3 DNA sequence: TGTGCCAGCACCCCTGAGGTCTCTAGCACAGATACGCAGTATTTT. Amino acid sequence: CASTPEVSSTDTQYF.

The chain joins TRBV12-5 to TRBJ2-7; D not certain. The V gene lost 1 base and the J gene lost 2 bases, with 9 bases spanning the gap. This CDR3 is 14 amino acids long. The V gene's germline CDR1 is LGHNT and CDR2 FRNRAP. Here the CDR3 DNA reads TGTGCTAGTGGTTTGGACCTGACAACCTACGAGCAGTACTTC. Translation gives CASGLDLTTYEQYF.

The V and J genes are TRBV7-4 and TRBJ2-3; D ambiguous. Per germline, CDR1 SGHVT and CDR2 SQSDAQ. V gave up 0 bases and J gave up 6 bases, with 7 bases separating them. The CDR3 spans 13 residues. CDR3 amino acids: CASSLASRDTQYF. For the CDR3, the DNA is TGTGCCAGCAGCTTAGCGTCAAGGGATACGCAGTATTTT.

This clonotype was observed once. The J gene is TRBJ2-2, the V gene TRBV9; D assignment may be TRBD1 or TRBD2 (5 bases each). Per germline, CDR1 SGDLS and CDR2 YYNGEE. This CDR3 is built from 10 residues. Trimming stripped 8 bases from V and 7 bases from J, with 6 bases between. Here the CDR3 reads CASGGGELFF. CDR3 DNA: TGTGCCAGTGGGGGCGGGGAGCTGTTTTTT.

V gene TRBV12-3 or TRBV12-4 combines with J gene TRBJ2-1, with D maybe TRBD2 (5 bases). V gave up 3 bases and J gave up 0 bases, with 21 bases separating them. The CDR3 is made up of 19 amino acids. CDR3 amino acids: CASSFFLLSGPSSYNEQFF. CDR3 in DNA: TGTGCCAGCAGTTTTTTTCTTTTGAGCGGCCCGAGCTCCTACAATGAGCAGTTCTTC.

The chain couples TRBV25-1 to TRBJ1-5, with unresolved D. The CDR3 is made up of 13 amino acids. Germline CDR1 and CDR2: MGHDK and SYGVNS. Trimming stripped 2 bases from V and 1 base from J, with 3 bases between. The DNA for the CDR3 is TGTGCCAGCAGTGAAGGCAGCAATCAGCCCCAGCATTTT. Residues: CASSEGSNQPQHF.

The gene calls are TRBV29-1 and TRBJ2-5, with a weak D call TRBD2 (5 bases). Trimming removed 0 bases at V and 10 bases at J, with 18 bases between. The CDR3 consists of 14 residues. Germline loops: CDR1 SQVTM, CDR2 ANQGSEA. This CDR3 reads CSVEELDGPAGQYF. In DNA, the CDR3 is TGCAGCGTTGAAGAGCTGGACGGTCCGGCGGGCCAGTACTTC. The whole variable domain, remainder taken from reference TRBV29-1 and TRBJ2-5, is SAVISQKPSRDICQRGTSLTIQCQVDSQVTMMFWYRQQPGQSLTLIATANQGSEATYESGFVIDKFPISRPNLTFSTLTVSNMSPEDSSIYLCSVEELDGPAGQYFGPGTRLLVL.

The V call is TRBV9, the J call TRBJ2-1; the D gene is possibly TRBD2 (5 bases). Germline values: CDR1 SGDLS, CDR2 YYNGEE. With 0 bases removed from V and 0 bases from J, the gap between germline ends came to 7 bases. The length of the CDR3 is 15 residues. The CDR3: CASSVGESSYNEQFF. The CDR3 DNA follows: TGTGCCAGCAGCGTAGGGGAGAGCTCCTACAATGAGCAGTTCTTC.

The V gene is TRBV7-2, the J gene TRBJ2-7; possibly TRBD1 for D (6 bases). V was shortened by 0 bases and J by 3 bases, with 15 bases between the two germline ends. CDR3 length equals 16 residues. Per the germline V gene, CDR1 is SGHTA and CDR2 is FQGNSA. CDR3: CASSLALGAAHYEQYF. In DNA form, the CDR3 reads TGTGCCAGCAGCTTAGCGCTGGGGGCGGCCCACTACGAGCAGTACTTC.